This T cell receptor beta chain comes out of a study of blood T cell repertoires in COVID-19. Looking at the study overall: Researchers got acute and convalescent COVID-19 samples from the United States, Italy and Spain. Sources were T cells, B-cell-depleted T cells, or PBMCs; the material itself was cDNA or gDNA.

This clone was observed a single time. Authors' data handling: Amplification from reference gene primers served as the basis for estimated nucleated cell counts. The data were produced by immunoSEQ multiplex PCR, yet TCRdb's version contains in-frame clones alone and is incomplete. V and J calls and clone size are copied from that table; D and trimming were computed from the DNA. The table lists 120,000 or so clones, approximately 90% of them singletons. This CDR3 comprises 14 residues. CDR1 and CDR2 from the germline V gene are KGHSH and LQKENI. The V end lost 2 bases, the J end lost 6 bases, and 11 bases lay between the germline ends.

The sequence came from a man in his 70s with active or convalescent COVID-19. The genes are TRBV18 and TRBJ2-1; D gene unclear. Material for sequencing was peripheral blood. This chain's CDR3 is CASSPARIGNEQFF. In DNA form, the CDR3 reads TGTGCCAGCTCACCAGCTAGGATCGGCAATGAGCAGTTCTTC.